Ten or more counts support the clone carrying this T cell receptor (beta chain). The antigen is not known. The read finishes 3 residues shy of the CDR3 end, and the germline J gene is used to complete it. The data were taken from a study of T cell clonality in common variable immunodeficiency. Study outcomes and limitations: Common variable immunodeficiency TCR beta sequences reportedly had fewer deletions and N-nucleotide insertions. CVID subjects shared fewer TCRbeta clones than healthy controls did. Compared with healthy controls, CVID subjects showed increased TCRbeta clonality, mostly in about a third.

V lost 7 bases and J lost 4; bases outside the gene matches: 12. The CDR3 consists of 16 residues. Some clones are missing from TCRdb's copy, which holds only in-frame ones; the method was immunoSEQ multiplex PCR. The profile covers around 55,000 clones, none occurring a single time. This receptor was identified in a person aged 18 to 75 in good health. The chain joins TRBV12-3 or TRBV12-4 to TRBJ2-2; 7 positions agree with TRBD1. The sample consisted of peripheral blood mononuclear cells. The part of the CDR3 DNA that was read is TGTGCCAGCACCCGACCCGGGACAGCCTTCACCGGGGAG. Amino acid sequence: CASTRPGTAFTGE. The whole CDR3 protein reads CASTRPGTAFTGELFF.